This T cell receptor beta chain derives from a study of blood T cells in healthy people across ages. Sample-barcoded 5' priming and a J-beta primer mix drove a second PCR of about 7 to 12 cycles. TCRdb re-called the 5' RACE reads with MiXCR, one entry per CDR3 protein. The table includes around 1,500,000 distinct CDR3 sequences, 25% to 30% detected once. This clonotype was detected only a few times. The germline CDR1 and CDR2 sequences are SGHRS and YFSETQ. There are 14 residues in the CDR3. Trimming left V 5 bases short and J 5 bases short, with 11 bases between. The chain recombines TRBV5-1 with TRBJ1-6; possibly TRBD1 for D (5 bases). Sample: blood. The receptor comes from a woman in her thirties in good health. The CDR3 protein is CASRRDSDNSPLHF. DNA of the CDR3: TGCGCCAGCAGACGGGACTCGGATAATTCACCCCTCCACTTT.